The rows below give T cell receptor beta chains drawn from one sample of a study of blood T cells in healthy people across ages. TCRdb called the 5' RACE reads again in MiXCR, with one record for every CDR3 protein. The sample has more than 750,000 distinct CDR3 sequences, about 28% seen once. The sample also formed part of further work on T cells of mothers and their children.

Sequencing used blood. The receptors were gathered from a woman aged 35 to 49 in good health. Both conserved end residues are part of each CDR3. A D gene is named only where the DNA matches it firmly. A row's size may be missing; if present it is once, few, many or a size class.

j_gene | v_gene | len | d_gene | abundance | CDR3nt | CDR3aa
TRBJ1-1 | TRBV7-9 | 15 | - | few | TGTGCCAGCAGTCCCACAGGGAAAGGGAACACTGAAGCTTTCTTT | CASSPTGKGNTEAFF
TRBJ2-7 | TRBV27 | 13 | - | - | TGTGCCAGCAGTTTCTCTACCTCCTACGAGCAGTACTTC | CASSFSTSYEQYF
TRBJ2-1 | TRBV7-8 | 16 | - | few | TGTGCCAGCAGCTTAGGGGACTTTAGCTCCTACAATGAGCAGTTCTTC | CASSLGDFSSYNEQFF
TRBJ2-7 | TRBV7-2 | 16 | TRBD1 | few | TGTGCCAGCAGCCGAAGGGGTCAGGGGGCTGTCCACGAGCAGTACTTC | CASSRRGQGAVHEQYF
TRBJ1-1 | TRBV4-3 | 16 | - | - | TGCGCCAGCAGCCAAGAACTGGGGTTGAGGTACACTGAAGCTTTCTTT | CASSQELGLRYTEAFF
TRBJ1-5 | TRBV30 | 15 | - | - | TGTGCCTGGAGTACAGACAGGCTGTTGGGTCAGCCCCAGCATTTT | CAWSTDRLLGQPQHF
TRBJ2-5 | TRBV20-1 | 14 | - | - | TGCAGTGCCTGGGTGGAACTAGATTTAGAGACCCAGTACTTC | CSAWVELDLETQYF
TRBJ1-5 | TRBV24-1 | 15 | - | - | TGTGCCGCCGGCGCTGGGCAAGGGTCCAATCAGCCCCAGCATTTT | CAAGAGQGSNQPQHF
TRBJ1-2 | TRBV11-3 | 13 | - | few | TGTGCCAGCAGCTCCAGGGACATCGCTGGCTACACCTTC | CASSSRDIAGYTF
TRBJ2-7 | TRBV5-6 | 14 | - | - | TGTGCCAGCAGCTTGGTTGGGTCCCAGGACGAGCAGTACTTC | CASSLVGSQDEQYF
TRBJ2-6 | TRBV7-9 | 18 | - | many | TGTGCCAGCAGCTTATATGGACAGCGTCTTTTTGGGGCCAACGTCCTGACTTTC | CASSLYGQRLFGANVLTF
TRBJ2-3 | TRBV10-3 | 14 | - | many | TGTGCCATCAGTGAGGGCAGGGGAGGGGATACGCAGTATTTT | CAISEGRGGDTQYF
TRBJ2-7 | TRBV20-1 | 13 | - | - | TGCAGTGCTAGGGCGACAGGTTCCTGCGAGCAGTACTTC | CSARATGSCEQYF
TRBJ1-2 | TRBV12-3/TRBV12-4 | 13 | - | few | TGTGCCTGCAGTGCCGGACAGCCCTATGGCTACACCTTC | CACSAGQPYGYTF
TRBJ2-1 | TRBV7-2 | 14 | - | - | TGTGCCAGCAGCCGCAGGGTCTCCTACAATGAGCAGTTCTTC | CASSRRVSYNEQFF
TRBJ1-2 | TRBV20-1 | 13 | TRBD1 | many | TGCAGTGCCCCGGACAGGACTAACTATGGCTACACCTTC | CSAPDRTNYGYTF
TRBJ1-5 | TRBV19 | 17 | TRBD1 | - | TGTGCCAGTAAGGCGGAGACAGGGAAAGGAGGCAATCAGCCCCAGCATTTT | CASKAETGKGGNQPQHF
TRBJ1-5 | TRBV29-1 | 14 | - | few | TGCAGCGTTGAGGAGTGCAGGGTCAATCAGCCCCAGCATTTT | CSVEECRVNQPQHF
TRBJ2-7 | TRBV29-1 | 13 | - | - | TGCAGCGTTGAAGTTGTCGACAGCTACGAGCAGTACTTC | CSVEVVDSYEQYF
TRBJ1-1 | TRBV7-3 | 13 | - | - | TGTGCCAGCAGCTTAATGGAGCTAACTGAAGCTTTCTTT | CASSLMELTEAFF
TRBJ1-2 | TRBV2 | 12 | - | - | TGTGCCAGCTGGGGCAGGGTGTATGGCTACACCTTC | CASWGRVYGYTF
TRBJ2-3 | TRBV20-1 | 11 | - | many | TGCAGTGCCTTAACCACAGATACGCAGTATTTT | CSALTTDTQYF
TRBJ1-2 | TRBV20-1 | 13 | - | few | TGCAGTGCAGGAAACGACGGAGTCTATGGCTACACCTTC | CSAGNDGVYGYTF
TRBJ1-5 | TRBV19 | 15 | TRBD1 | few | TGTGCCAGTAGCCTAATGACAGGGAGCAATCAGCCCCAGCATTTT | CASSLMTGSNQPQHF
TRBJ1-1 | TRBV2 | 14 | - | - | TGTGCCAGCAGAGAAGGGGTCAGGGACACTGAAGCTTTCTTT | CASREGVRDTEAFF
TRBJ2-1 | TRBV6-6 | 16 | TRBD2 | few | TGTGCCAGCAGCGACCCGTCGCGGGAGGCTGACAATGAGCAGTTCTTC | CASSDPSREADNEQFF
TRBJ2-4 | TRBV3-1 | 17 | - | - | TGTGCCAGCAGCAAGCCCCTGACAGACCCGGCCAAAAACATTCAGTACTTC | CASSKPLTDPAKNIQYF
TRBJ1-2 | TRBV12-3/TRBV12-4 | 14 | TRBD1 | - | TGTGCCAGCAGGTTAGCGGGGACAGCCTATGGCTACACCTTC | CASRLAGTAYGYTF
TRBJ2-3 | TRBV12-3/TRBV12-4 | 15 | TRBD1 | - | TGTGCCAGCGGATATCGACGGACAGGAACAGATACGCAGTATTTT | CASGYRRTGTDTQYF
TRBJ1-1 | TRBV7-9 | 15 | - | - | TGTGCCAGCAGCCTGACGGGGGCAGGGGACACTGAAGCTTTCTTT | CASSLTGAGDTEAFF
TRBJ2-6 | TRBV20-1 | 14 | TRBD2 | - | TGCAGTGCTGGGACTAGCTCTGGGGCCAACGTCCTGACTTTC | CSAGTSSGANVLTF
TRBJ1-2 | TRBV27 | 14 | - | - | TGTGCCAGCGCAAGGCCCCCTCCTAACTATGGCTACACCTTC | CASARPPPNYGYTF
TRBJ2-7 | TRBV28 | 14 | - | few | TGTGCCAGCAGATCACAGGCAACCAACTACGAGCAGTACTTC | CASRSQATNYEQYF
TRBJ1-3 | TRBV3-1 | 17 | - | - | TGTGCCAGCAGCCAAGACCTGTCAGGGATCTCTGGAAACACCATATATTTT | CASSQDLSGISGNTIYF
TRBJ1-2 | TRBV27 | 13 | - | many | TGTGCCAGCAGTTTAAGGGGTGTTGGTGGCTACACCTTC | CASSLRGVGGYTF
TRBJ2-5 | TRBV12-3/TRBV12-4 | 13 | - | few | TGTGCCAGCAGTTTGCGCAGTCAAGAGACCCAGTACTTC | CASSLRSQETQYF
TRBJ2-1 | TRBV12-3/TRBV12-4 | 15 | - | few | TGTGCCAGCGGGTGGGGGGACGGGATTAGCAATGAGCAGTTCTTC | CASGWGDGISNEQFF
TRBJ2-3 | TRBV7-9 | 15 | TRBD1 | many | TGTGCCAGCAGCACTTCCGACAGGGTTGCAGATACGCAGTATTTT | CASSTSDRVADTQYF
TRBJ2-1 | TRBV3-1 | 18 | TRBD2 | - | TGTGCCAGCAGCCCCCTGCCTATGCTAGCGGGGGGAATGAATGAGCAGTTCTTC | CASSPLPMLAGGMNEQFF
TRBJ1-2 | TRBV20-1 | 13 | TRBD1 | - | TGCAGTGCCACGGGGGACAGGGGGGACGGCTACACCTTC | CSATGDRGDGYTF
TRBJ2-5 | TRBV6-5 | 14 | TRBD1 | many | TGTGCCAGCAGGACAGGGCGTCGGCAAGAGACCCAGTACTTC | CASRTGRRQETQYF
TRBJ1-6 | TRBV4-3 | 15 | - | - | TGCGCCAGCAGCCAACAACAGGGTAATAATTCACCCCTCCACTTT | CASSQQQGNNSPLHF
TRBJ1-3 | TRBV7-8 | 15 | TRBD1 | - | TGTGCCAGCAGCCCGACAGGGATTCTCGGAAACACCATATATTTT | CASSPTGILGNTIYF
TRBJ1-2 | TRBV7-2 | 15 | TRBD1 | once | TGTGCCAGCAGCCAGGGACAGGGGCCTTACTATGGCTACACCTTC | CASSQGQGPYYGYTF
TRBJ2-1 | TRBV6-5 | 16 | - | - | TGTGCCAGCAGTTACCGAACAGGGGGGGGCCACAATGAGCAGTTCTTC | CASSYRTGGGHNEQFF
TRBJ2-1 | TRBV29-1 | 13 | - | - | TGCAGCGCCGTGGTGGGTAACAACAATGAGCAGTTCTTC | CSAVVGNNNEQFF
TRBJ1-2 | TRBV28 | 13 | - | - | TGTGCCAGCCTCCAGGGAGGTAGCTATGGCTACACCTTC | CASLQGGSYGYTF
TRBJ1-2 | TRBV20-1 | 14 | TRBD1 | - | TGCAGTGCTAGAGCCCCGGGACAGGGCTATGGCTACACCTTC | CSARAPGQGYGYTF
TRBJ1-1 | TRBV5-1 | 14 | - | few | TGCGCCAGCAGCTTAACCGGGAGAGACACTGAAGCTTTCTTT | CASSLTGRDTEAFF